Listed below are T cell receptor beta chains from one sample, sequenced in a study of cytomegalovirus exposure and HLA in healthy donors. TCRdb keeps only in-frame clones here, not all; method: immunoSEQ multiplex PCR. This sample has 87,000 or so clones, with roughly 79% found just once. Sequencing input: PBMCs. The receptors here all came from a woman aged 40 to 49 in good health and CMV-seronegative. CDR3s include the opening cysteine and the closing phenylalanine or tryptophan. Fields, in order: J gene, clone size, V gene, D gene, CDR3 DNA, CDR3 protein. D genes are given only for firm matches. Size values are once, few and many counts, or a class for expanded clones, and some rows have none.

TRBJ2-2,NA,TRBV15,NA,TGTGCCACCAGCAGGTCGACAGGACTCTGGAACACCGGGGAGCTGTTTTTT,CATSRSTGLWNTGELFF
TRBJ1-2,NA,TRBV9,NA,TGTGCCAGCAGGGACCCGGGATCGGGGTATGGCTACACCTTC,CASRDPGSGYGYTF
TRBJ2-7,NA,TRBV7-8,TRBD1,TGTGCCAGCAGCTTAGCGGGGACAGGGACCTACGAGCAGTACTTC,CASSLAGTGTYEQYF
TRBJ2-1,few,TRBV7-2,NA,TGTGCCAGCAGCTTAGCATTGGGGGGATGGGATGAGCAGTTCTTC,CASSLALGGWDEQFF
TRBJ2-3,NA,TRBV6-4,TRBD1,TGTGCCAGCAGTAGGGACAGGGGAGGAACAGATACGCAGTATTTT,CASSRDRGGTDTQYF
TRBJ1-5,NA,TRBV27,NA,TGTGCCAGCAGTTTACAGAGGGGCAATCAGCCCCAGCATTTT,CASSLQRGNQPQHF
TRBJ1-1,once,TRBV18,TRBD1,TGTGCCAGCTCAACGATGAACGGACAGGACACTGAAGCTTTCTTT,CASSTMNGQDTEAFF
TRBJ2-6,few,TRBV6-5,NA,TGTGCCAGCAGTTACGACTCCGGGGCCAACGTCCTGACTTTC,CASSYDSGANVLTF
TRBJ2-3,few,TRBV6-1,NA,TGTGCCAGCAGTGTTTCGACTACCAGCACAGATACGCAGTATTTT,CASSVSTTSTDTQYF
TRBJ2-7,NA,TRBV5-1,TRBD1,TGCGCCAGCAGCTCGACAGGGGGGGGCTACGAGCAGTACTTC,CASSSTGGGYEQYF
TRBJ2-3,few,TRBV4-1,NA,TGCGCCAGCAGCAGGGGTAGCACAGATACGCAGTATTTT,CASSRGSTDTQYF
TRBJ1-2,NA,TRBV7-9,NA,TGTGCCAGCAGCACCGTCAGGAGGGAAAGAGGCTTCGACTATGGCTACACCTTC,CASSTVRRERGFDYGYTF
TRBJ1-5,NA,TRBV6-1,NA,TGTGCCAGCCGGTATAGCAATCAGCCCCAGCATTTT,CASRYSNQPQHF
TRBJ2-7,once,TRBV6-5,TRBD2,TGTGCCAGCAATCCTCGGGGAGCGGGGGAGGGGGAGCAGTACTTC,CASNPRGAGEGEQYF
TRBJ2-5,once,TRBV6-1,TRBD1,TGTGCCAGCAGTACCGGGACAGCCTTTCAAGAGACCCAGTACTTC,CASSTGTAFQETQYF
TRBJ2-7,NA,TRBV12-2,NA,TGTGCAAGTCGCTTAATATCTACGGGGAGCTCCTACGAGCAGTACTTC,CASRLISTGSSYEQYF
TRBJ1-4,NA,TRBV2,NA,TGTGCCAGCAACAGTTATGGGCCATGGGAAAAACTGTTTTTT,CASNSYGPWEKLFF
TRBJ1-1,NA,TRBV7-9,NA,TGTGCCAGCAGCCCGGGAGGCCCCGGGACTGAAGCTTTCTTT,CASSPGGPGTEAFF
TRBJ2-7,NA,TRBV6-6,NA,TGTGCCAGCAGCTCGGACAGCTACGAGCAGTACTTC,CASSSDSYEQYF
TRBJ1-1,NA,TRBV5-6,TRBD1,TGTGCCAGCAGCTTGGCTTCTACAGGGGCGGGCACTGAAGCTTTCTTT,CASSLASTGAGTEAFF